This entry is about one T cell receptor (beta chain). The Seattle patients, enrolled during active infection, were followed longitudinally. The source of the sample is a study of blood T cell repertoires in COVID-19. Looking at the study overall: Samples taken during acute and convalescent COVID-19 were collected in the United States, Italy and Spain. PBMCs, B-cell-depleted T cells, or T cells provided the cDNA or gDNA that made up the material.

Methods used by the authors: The authors estimated nucleated cell counts from reference gene primer amplification. Assay: immunoSEQ multiplex PCR; the TCRdb copy retains only in-frame clones and omits some. For V, J and clone size, that table is used; D and trimming come from the DNA. In the table there are approximately 460,000 clones, about 88% of which are singletons. This CDR3 region has 16 residues. With 1 base removed from V and 1 base from J, the gap between germline ends came to 11 bases. Looked up from germline, CDR1 is SEHNR and CDR2 is FQNEAQ (reference sequence). V gene TRBV7-9 combines with J gene TRBJ1-3; the D is unclear. Sequencing was done on a sample of peripheral blood. The clonotype originates from a man aged 18-30 years with COVID-19, enrolled during active disease. The CDR3 DNA sequence: TGTGCCAGCAGCTTAGATTCCCCAGATTCTGGAAACACCATATATTTT. Its translation is CASSLDSPDSGNTIYF.